The clone carrying this T cell receptor (beta chain) was detected ten times or more. Its cognate antigen is unknown. The sample comes from a study of T-cell reconstitution after alpha-beta-depleted transplantation in children. Findings of the study overall: About two months after transplant, alpha-beta T cells reportedly came from several hundred expanded graft clones.

Losses at the gene ends were 0 bases for V and 4 bases for J; bases not matched to a gene: 4. The CDR3 has 15 residues. The V gene's germline CDR1 is MNHEY and CDR2 SVGAGI. The library targeted TCRbeta and was prepared with unique molecular identifiers. TCRdb analysed the PCR reads with MiXCR anew, one entry per CDR3 protein. Found here are under 250,000 distinct CDR3 sequences, about 15% of them singletons; the top ten hold 40% to 50%. This specimen consisted of PBMCs, mostly from graft donor cells, obtained 360 days after TCRalphabeta/CD19-depleted stem cell transplant. The chain recombines TRBV6-5 with TRBJ2-5; 8 bases are a match to TRBD2. This receptor was identified in a male patient aged 2 to 10 who had a stem cell transplant for acute lymphoblastic leukemia, so the T cells may come from the graft donor. The CDR3 DNA reads as TGTGCCAGCAGTTACTCGACTAGCGTCAGAGAGACCCAGTACTTC. It is translated as CASSYSTSVRETQYF.